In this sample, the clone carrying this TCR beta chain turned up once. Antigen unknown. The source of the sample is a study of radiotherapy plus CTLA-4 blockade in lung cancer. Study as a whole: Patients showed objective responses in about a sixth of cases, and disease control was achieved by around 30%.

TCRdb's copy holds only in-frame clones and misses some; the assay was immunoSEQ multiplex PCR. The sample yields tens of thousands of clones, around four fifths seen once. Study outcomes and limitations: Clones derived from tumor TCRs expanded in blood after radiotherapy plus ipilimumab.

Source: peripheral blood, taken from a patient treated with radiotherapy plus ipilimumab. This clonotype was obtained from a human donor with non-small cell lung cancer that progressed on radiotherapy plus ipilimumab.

The CDR3 sequence: CASRSRVGKYEQYF. The CDR3 coding sequence is TGTGCCAGCAGAAGCCGGGTGGGCAAATACGAGCAGTACTTC. V is TRBV2 and J is TRBJ2-7, with D unresolved. Trimming removed 6 bases at V and 4 bases at J, with 16 bases between. From germline, CDR1 is SNHLY and CDR2 FYNNEI. The CDR3 consists of 14 residues.